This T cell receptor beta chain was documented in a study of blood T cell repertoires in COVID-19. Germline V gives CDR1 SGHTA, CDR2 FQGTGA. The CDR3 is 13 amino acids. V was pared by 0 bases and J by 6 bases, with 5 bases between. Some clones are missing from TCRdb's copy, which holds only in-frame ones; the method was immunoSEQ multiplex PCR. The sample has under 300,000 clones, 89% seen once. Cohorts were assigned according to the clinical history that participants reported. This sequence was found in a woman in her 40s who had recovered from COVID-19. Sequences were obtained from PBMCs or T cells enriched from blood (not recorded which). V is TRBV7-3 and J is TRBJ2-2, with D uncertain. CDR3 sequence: CASSLTSAGELFF. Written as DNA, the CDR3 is TGTGCCAGCAGCTTAACTTCGGCCGGGGAGCTGTTTTTT. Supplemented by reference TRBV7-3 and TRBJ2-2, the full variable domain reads GAGVSQTPSNKVTEKGKYVELRCDPISGHTALYWYRQSLGQGPEFLIYFQGTGAADDSGLPNDRFFAVRPEGSVSTLKIQRTERGDSAVYLCASSLTSAGELFFGEGSRLTVL.